The sample holds many counts of the clone carrying this T cell receptor beta chain. Its antigen is unidentified. The time point here: persistent/refractory GD, antithyroid drugs over 5 years with positive TRAb. There was RNA extracted from PBMCs, and the TCR library was made from it. The sample is drawn from a study of regulatory T cells in long-lasting Graves disease. In the study overall: By definition, persistent Graves' disease involved antithyroid drugs for over 5 years alongside positive TSH receptor antibodies.

Study outcomes and limitations: Favoring TRBV28, TRBJ1-2 and TRBJ2-5 was a feature seen in persistent disease. New patients shared about 910 public clonotypes, and persistent patients shared more, with 2,741.

Trimming left V 6 bases short and J 5 bases short, with 10 bases between. The CDR3 sequence is 12 residues long. The TCR beta library used iRepertoire HTBI primers with Arm-PCR amplification of CDR3. Per the original data handling: Identification of gene segments yielded around 63 TRBV and more than eleven TRBJ across samples. TCRdb ran MiXCR on the multiplex PCR reads and lists one entry per CDR3 protein. The V and J calls, along with clone size, are taken from TCRdb and not from the paper's own processing. The sample has under 450,000 distinct CDR3 sequences; around 20% are singletons. The sequence was collected from a female donor with Graves disease. Sequencing was performed on peripheral blood mononuclear cells (PBMCs), taken when the disease was refractory, from a patient treated with antithyroid drugs. The chain recombines TRBV12-3 or TRBV12-4 with TRBJ1-2, with a possible D match to TRBD1 (5 bases). The CDR3 nucleotides are TGTGCCAGCAGAGAAGGGGCTTATGGCTACACCTTC. Translated: CASREGAYGYTF.